Below, one TCR beta chain is given with its context. Antigen unknown. This specimen comes from a study of cytomegalovirus exposure and HLA in healthy donors. The CDR3 runs 15 residues. CDR1 MDHEN and CDR2 SYDVKM come from the germline V gene. The junction had 4 bases not matched to a gene; V was cut back by 4 bases and J by 0 bases. Use of 60 Vbeta and 13 Jbeta primers characterized the PCR. Assay used: immunoSEQ multiplex PCR; TCRdb lists only in-frame clones, some missing. This table has approximately 150,000 clones, around 82% appearing once. Study-level points and caveats: In an earlier analysis, productive rearrangement rates for most beta V segments clustered near 87% or 30%. A later analysis found that most CMV-associated TCR beta chains appeared HLA-restricted. While the bulk of TCR sequences proved rare, some public TCRs turned up in many donors. One variant, a missense change in DCLRE1C, was linked in a later analysis to TCR beta V- and J-gene trimming.

The clonotype comes from a female donor in good health and CMV-seronegative. This chain uses TRBV28 with TRBJ1-1; 8 bases are a match to TRBD1. The source material was PBMCs. The CDR3 spells CASSYRQGMNTEAFF. The DNA of the CDR3 is TGTGCCAGCAGTTATAGACAGGGGATGAACACTGAAGCTTTCTTT.